The rows below give T cell receptor beta chains drawn from one sample of a study of OX40 agonist ivuxolimab in advanced cancers. Data came from immunoSEQ multiplex PCR; TCRdb stores just in-frame clones and leaves some out. The data contain under 20,000 clones, roughly 68% of them singletons. The starting material was CD4+ or CD8+ T cells sorted from blood, obtained in a trial of the OX40 agonist ivuxolimab. Receptors originate from an adult with an advanced solid tumor such as melanoma, head and neck, liver or kidney cancer. The CDR3 runs from the conserved cysteine through the conserved F or W. The D gene is left open where the match is weak. The size entry is marked missing in some rows and otherwise reads once, few, many or a size class.

v_call	d_call	j_call	clone_size	cdr3_aa	cdr3_nt
TRBV4-2	TRBD1	TRBJ2-5	.	CASSQEWTGFETQYF	TGTGCCAGCAGCCAAGAATGGACAGGGTTTGAGACCCAGTACTTC
TRBV6-6	TRBD1	TRBJ1-5	.	CASRRTGRNQPQHF	TGTGCCAGCAGGAGGACAGGTCGAAATCAGCCCCAGCATTTT
TRBV7-9	TRBD1	TRBJ2-1	few	CASRDRGADNEQFF	TGTGCCAGCAGGGACAGGGGTGCGGACAATGAGCAGTTCTTC
TRBV28	.	TRBJ1-5	few	CASSLWAGDSNQPQHF	TGTGCCAGCAGTTTATGGGCAGGGGATAGCAATCAGCCCCAGCATTTT
TRBV7-6	TRBD1	TRBJ2-7	few	CASSPTQGAVEQYF	TGTGCCAGCAGCCCCACGCAGGGGGCGGTTGAGCAGTACTTC
TRBV2	.	TRBJ2-3	.	CASSESLGAGDTQYF	TGTGCCAGCAGTGAGTCCCTGGGGGCGGGGGATACGCAGTATTTT
TRBV27	TRBD1	TRBJ1-1	once	CASSRGGRGVNTEAFF	TGTGCCAGCAGCCGAGGCGGCAGGGGGGTGAACACTGAAGCTTTCTTT
TRBV18	.	TRBJ1-6	.	CASSPIGASVTPLHF	TGTGCCAGCTCACCAATCGGGGCTAGTGTGACACCCCTCCACTTT
TRBV5-1	.	TRBJ2-5	.	CASSLLGSQETQYF	TGCGCCAGCAGCTTGCTAGGGTCCCAAGAGACCCAGTACTTC
TRBV19	.	TRBJ2-7	.	CASSMTVSYEQYF	TGTGCCAGTAGTATGACAGTCTCCTACGAGCAGTACTTC
TRBV7-9	TRBD1	TRBJ1-2	.	CASSSTGGLNYGYTF	TGTGCCAGCAGCTCTACAGGGGGGTTGAACTATGGCTACACCTTC
TRBV5-4	TRBD2	TRBJ2-5	.	CASRELAEETQYF	TGTGCCAGCAGGGAACTAGCGGAAGAGACCCAGTACTTC
TRBV15	TRBD1	TRBJ2-3	.	CATSRGQGSTDTQYF	TGTGCCACCAGCAGAGGACAGGGGAGCACAGATACGCAGTATTTT
TRBV7-9	.	TRBJ2-3	.	CASSNPDGLPQYF	TGTGCCAGCAGCAATCCAGATGGGTTGCCGCAGTATTTT
TRBV7-2	.	TRBJ2-7	few	CASSPIQSPLPEQYF	TGTGCCAGCAGCCCAATACAATCCCCCCTCCCCGAGCAGTACTTC
TRBV7-9	.	TRBJ2-1	once	CASSWTTYNEQFF	TGTGCCAGCAGCTGGACTACCTACAATGAGCAGTTCTTC
TRBV28	.	TRBJ2-1	few	CASSFSGNEQFF	TGTGCCAGCAGTTTTTCGGGGAATGAGCAGTTCTTC
TRBV6-1	.	TRBJ1-1	.	CAIRPGLEAFF	TGTGCCATCCGACCGGGTCTTGAAGCTTTCTTT
TRBV19	TRBD1	TRBJ2-7	.	CASSPRDRVDEQYF	TGTGCCAGTAGTCCCCGGGACAGGGTTGACGAGCAGTACTTC
TRBV5-5	.	TRBJ2-6	.	CASSLLGPGANVLTF	TGTGCCAGCAGCTTGTTAGGGCCCGGGGCCAACGTCCTGACTTTC
TRBV13	TRBD2	TRBJ2-1	.	CASSFAAGGYNEQFF	TGTGCCAGCAGCTTTGCAGCGGGGGGCTACAATGAGCAGTTCTTC
TRBV28	.	TRBJ2-1	.	CASRATGSSYNEQFF	TGTGCCAGCAGGGCTACAGGGAGCTCCTACAATGAGCAGTTCTTC
TRBV27	TRBD2	TRBJ2-1	.	CASSSYNSGGLNEQFF	TGTGCCAGCAGTTCGTATAATAGCGGGGGGCTTAATGAGCAGTTCTTC
TRBV28	.	TRBJ1-6	.	CASSRQDMSLTLHF	TGTGCCAGCAGCCGACAGGACATGTCCCTAACCCTCCACTTT
TRBV27	TRBD1	TRBJ1-5	once	CASSSRQGLRNQPQHF	TGTGCCAGCAGTTCCAGACAGGGGTTGAGAAATCAGCCCCAGCATTTT
TRBV6-6	TRBD2	TRBJ2-4	.	CASSPGLAGVGNIQYF	TGTGCCAGCAGCCCCGGACTAGCGGGAGTAGGGAACATTCAGTACTTC
TRBV6-5	.	TRBJ2-2	.	CASLNPSGELFF	TGTGCCAGCCTAAACCCCTCCGGGGAGCTGTTTTTT
TRBV27	TRBD1	TRBJ2-7	.	CASSFGTGAYEQYF	TGTGCCAGCAGTTTCGGGACAGGGGCCTACGAGCAGTACTTC
TRBV9	.	TRBJ2-7	once	CASSVAPGVYEQYF	TGTGCCAGCAGCGTAGCGCCAGGGGTCTACGAGCAGTACTTC
TRBV19	TRBD1	TRBJ2-7	once	CASSPGQGNEQYF	TGTGCCAGTTCGCCGGGACAGGGGAACGAGCAGTACTTC
TRBV7-6	.	TRBJ2-7	.	CASSSGPNYEQYF	TGTGCCAGCAGCAGCGGCCCGAACTACGAGCAGTACTTC
TRBV2	.	TRBJ2-3	few	CASFSSPTDTQYF	TGTGCCAGCTTCTCTTCTCCCACAGATACGCAGTATTTT
TRBV2	.	TRBJ1-2	.	CASSDTPAGYGYTF	TGTGCCAGCAGTGACACTCCCGCCGGCTATGGCTACACCTTC
TRBV5-4	.	TRBJ2-4	few	CASSLGVAKNIQYF	TGTGCCAGCAGCTTGGGTGTAGCCAAAAACATTCAGTACTTC
TRBV7-8	.	TRBJ1-1	.	CASSLGGRLEAFF	TGTGCCAGCAGCTTAGGAGGGCGCCTTGAAGCTTTCTTT
TRBV7-3	.	TRBJ2-7	once	CASSLGGDHSYEQYF	TGTGCCAGCAGCTTGGGGGGAGATCACTCCTACGAGCAGTACTTC
TRBV5-5	.	TRBJ1-5	.	CASSLGRDYSNQPQHF	TGTGCCAGCAGCTTGGGCAGGGACTACAGCAATCAGCCCCAGCATTTT
TRBV27	TRBD2	TRBJ2-7	.	CASSSVAGAQYEQYF	TGTGCCAGCAGTTCCGTAGCGGGAGCTCAGTACGAGCAGTACTTC
TRBV7-9	.	TRBJ2-1	.	CASSPPLGDEQFF	TGTGCCAGCAGTCCCCCGTTAGGGGATGAGCAGTTCTTC
TRBV6-5	.	TRBJ1-4	medium-sized	CASSYGVSGRSEKLFF	TGTGCCAGCAGTTACGGAGTAAGCGGGCGAAGTGAAAAACTGTTTTTT
TRBV29-1	TRBD1	TRBJ2-3	.	CSVVGQGVADTQYF	TGCAGCGTTGTTGGGCAGGGGGTTGCAGATACGCAGTATTTT
TRBV29-1	TRBD1	TRBJ1-2	.	CSVGDSYGYTF	TGCAGCGTTGGGGACAGCTATGGCTACACCTTC
TRBV11-2	.	TRBJ2-1	.	CASSFMNEQFF	TGTGCCAGCAGCTTCATGAATGAGCAGTTCTTC
TRBV2	.	TRBJ2-1	.	CASSEARDRADNEQFF	TGTGCCAGCAGTGAAGCGCGAGACAGAGCCGACAATGAGCAGTTCTTC
TRBV7-2	.	TRBJ2-7	.	CASSLEVTSYEQYF	TGTGCCAGCAGCTTAGAGGTAACCTCCTACGAGCAGTACTTC
TRBV7-8	TRBD2	TRBJ2-3	.	CASSFVATSGSGVTDTQYF	TGTGCCAGCAGCTTTGTCGCGACTAGCGGGAGTGGTGTCACAGATACGCAGTATTTT
TRBV13	.	TRBJ1-5	.	CASSLGGRGNQPQHF	TGTGCCAGCAGCCTCGGTGGCAGGGGTAATCAGCCCCAGCATTTT
TRBV19	TRBD2	TRBJ2-1	.	CASSIASGAYNEQFF	TGTGCCAGTAGTATAGCTAGCGGCGCTTACAATGAGCAGTTCTTC
TRBV5-4	TRBD2	TRBJ2-3	.	CASSKGAGGSTDTQYF	TGTGCCAGCAGCAAAGGGGCGGGGGGCAGCACAGATACGCAGTATTTT
TRBV6-1	.	TRBJ2-7	.	CASREQGSYEQYF	TGTGCCAGCAGGGAACAGGGCTCCTACGAGCAGTACTTC
TRBV29-1	.	TRBJ1-4	.	CSAQQGPEKLFF	TGCAGCGCCCAACAGGGTCCCGAAAAACTGTTTTTT
TRBV11-2	TRBD2	TRBJ2-3	few	CASSLRGTSGITDTQYF	TGTGCCAGCAGCTTACGGGGGACTAGCGGGATCACGGATACGCAGTATTTT
TRBV11-2	.	TRBJ2-7	.	CASSLVWGEQYF	TGTGCCAGCAGCTTAGTGTGGGGCGAGCAGTACTTC